The T cell receptor beta chain described here comes from a study of blood T cell repertoires in COVID-19. TCRdb keeps only in-frame clones here, not all; method: immunoSEQ multiplex PCR. The repertoire holds 100,000 to 150,000 clones, with around four fifths as singletons. The germline V and J ends were trimmed by 3 bases and 3 bases, with 9 bases remaining between them. Germline V gene sequence: CDR1 SEHNR, CDR2 FQNEAQ (reference sequence). The CDR3 loop spans 13 amino acids. The specimen was peripheral blood. The chain has TRBV7-9 and TRBJ2-7; tentatively, D is TRBD2 (6 bases). This clonotype was obtained from a human donor in a cohort sampled during active COVID-19. The CDR3 protein is CASSLDGSYEQYF. The CDR3 nucleotides read TGTGCCAGCAGCTTGGACGGGAGCTACGAGCAGTACTTC.